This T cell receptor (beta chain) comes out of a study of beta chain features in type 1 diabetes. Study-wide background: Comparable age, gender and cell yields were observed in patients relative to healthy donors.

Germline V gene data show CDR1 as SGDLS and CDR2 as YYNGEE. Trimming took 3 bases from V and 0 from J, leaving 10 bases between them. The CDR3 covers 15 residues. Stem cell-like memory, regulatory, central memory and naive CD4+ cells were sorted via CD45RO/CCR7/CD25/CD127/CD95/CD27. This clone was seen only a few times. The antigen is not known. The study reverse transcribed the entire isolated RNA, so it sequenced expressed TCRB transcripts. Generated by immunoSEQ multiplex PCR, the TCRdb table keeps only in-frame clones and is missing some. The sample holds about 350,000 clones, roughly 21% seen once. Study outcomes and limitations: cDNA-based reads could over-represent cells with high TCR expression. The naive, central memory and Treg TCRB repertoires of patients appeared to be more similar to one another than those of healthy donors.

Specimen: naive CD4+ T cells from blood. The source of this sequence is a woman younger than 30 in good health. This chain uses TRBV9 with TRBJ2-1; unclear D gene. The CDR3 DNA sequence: TGTGCCAGCAGCGATTCAGGAAACTCCTACAATGAGCAGTTCTTC. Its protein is CASSDSGNSYNEQFF.